The rows below give T cell receptor beta chains drawn from one sample of a study of cytomegalovirus exposure and HLA in healthy donors. Sequencing used immunoSEQ multiplex PCR; TCRdb keeps in-frame clones, though not all of them. This sample has about 54,000 clones, with approximately 89% found just once. Sequenced sample: PBMCs. These receptors were obtained from a woman aged 18-29 years in good health and CMV-seropositive. Both conserved end residues are trimmed from each CDR3. Each record gives: J gene, V gene, clone size, CDR3 protein. The size of a clone is reported for some rows only, either as once, few or many, or as a class for expanded clones.

J: TRBJ2-5
V: TRBV4-2
size: .
CDR3: ASSQATGGQETQY

J: TRBJ1-1
V: TRBV19
size: .
CDR3: ASSIPGQMNTEAF

J: TRBJ1-6
V: TRBV5-4
size: .
CDR3: ASSLQVDSPLH

J: TRBJ1-4
V: TRBV5-1
size: .
CDR3: ASSLGDRGPLGEKLF

J: TRBJ2-3
V: TRBV5-6
size: .
CDR3: ASSLTGSDTQY

J: TRBJ1-5
V: TRBV28
size: .
CDR3: ASSLYRALFQPQH

J: TRBJ2-3
V: TRBV7-9
size: .
CDR3: ASSLVAGVKGDTQY

J: TRBJ1-2
V: TRBV19
size: .
CDR3: ASSIPLGGADYT

J: TRBJ2-1
V: TRBV4-2
size: .
CDR3: ASSQPGTSSSYNEQF

J: TRBJ1-4
V: TRBV19
size: .
CDR3: ASSTGTAFNEKLF

J: TRBJ2-1
V: TRBV7-9
size: .
CDR3: ASSDSLAPSEQF

J: TRBJ2-3
V: TRBV2
size: .
CDR3: ASSKTRSTDTQY

J: TRBJ2-2
V: TRBV5-1
size: .
CDR3: ASSWTGGENAGELF

J: TRBJ2-2
V: TRBV7-2
size: .
CDR3: ASSLELIRTGRTGELF

J: TRBJ2-7
V: TRBV7-2
size: .
CDR3: ASSLVWTSPYEQY

J: TRBJ1-2
V: TRBV4-2
size: .
CDR3: ASSLGHVVDGYT

J: TRBJ1-1
V: TRBV6-6
size: .
CDR3: ASSYAGGPRNTEAF

J: TRBJ1-6
V: TRBV7-9
size: .
CDR3: ASSLIRQGKSPLH

J: TRBJ2-3
V: TRBV7-9
size: .
CDR3: ASLLAGTDTQY

J: TRBJ1-2
V: TRBV5-8
size: once
CDR3: ASSGTGPLWGYT

J: TRBJ1-5
V: TRBV4-1
size: .
CDR3: ASSHNEGRNQPQH

J: TRBJ2-7
V: TRBV28
size: .
CDR3: ASSSRRQAIYEQY

J: TRBJ1-2
V: TRBV6-5
size: .
CDR3: ASSYSAGNYGYT

J: TRBJ1-3
V: TRBV7-9
size: .
CDR3: ASSLARGSGNTIY

J: TRBJ1-1
V: TRBV27
size: .
CDR3: ASSVGTWGRDRVNTEAF

J: TRBJ1-5
V: TRBV18
size: .
CDR3: ASSPLTDQPQH